The 19 T cell receptor beta chains listed next were all sequenced from one sample in a study of blood T cells in healthy people across ages. PCR was performed a second time for about 7 to 11 cycles using a sample-barcoded 5' primer and a J-beta primer mix. TCRdb itself ran the 5' RACE reads through MiXCR, one entry per CDR3 protein. The sample holds about 780,000 distinct CDR3 sequences, 60% to 80% seen once. Sample: blood. The source is a man aged 30-40 years in good health.

This clonotype was seen a single time. As DNA, the CDR3 is TGCAGCCTCCGTGGGACTAAGGATACGCAGTATTTT. This encodes CSLRGTKDTQYF. V is TRBV29-1 and J is TRBJ2-3, with 7 bases matching TRBD2. The J segment lost 6 bases and the V segment lost 8 bases, leaving 8 bases of the junction unmatched. CDR1 and CDR2 (germline): SQVTM, ANQGSEA. This CDR3 is built from 12 residues.

This clonotype was counted a few times. CDR3 residues: CASSFDRGKNEQYF. DNA for the CDR3: TGCGCCAGCAGCTTCGACAGGGGGAAAAACGAGCAGTACTTC. The genes are TRBV5-1 and TRBJ2-4; 9 nucleotides agree with TRBD1. Gene TRBJ2-7 matches the end of the DNA better, so the J call may be wrong. There are 14 residues in the CDR3. Germline-derived CDR1 and CDR2 are SGHRS and YFSETQ.

The chain uses TRBV7-2 and TRBJ2-1; tentatively, D is TRBD2 (5 bases). In germline, CDR1 is SGHTA, CDR2 FQGNSA. V dropped 1 base and J dropped 4 bases, with 20 bases sitting between them. This CDR3 has 18 residues. This CDR3 is CASSLVGSSRAFYNEQFF. The CDR3 DNA sequence: TGTGCCAGCAGCTTAGTCGGGTCCTCGCGGGCCTTTTACAATGAGCAGTTCTTC.

This clonotype was recorded a few times. This chain uses TRBV6-5 with TRBJ2-7; weak D call: TRBD1 (5 bases). Germline CDR1 and CDR2: MNHEY and SVGAGI. The CDR3 covers 15 residues. Trimming shortened V by 0 bases and J by 3 bases, and 12 bases separated the two germline ends. This CDR3 reads CASSYSIAGIYEQYF. The DNA of the CDR3 is TGTGCCAGCAGTTACTCGATCGCAGGGATCTACGAGCAGTACTTC.

On this clonotype itself: At one end the junction does not follow the germline gene, possibly because of a read error. The gene calls are TRBV5-1 and TRBJ2-1; no reliable D call. Germline CDR1 SGHRS, CDR2 YFSETQ. The CDR3 sequence is 15 residues long. The CDR3 region is CASSEQPSSYDEQFF. DNA of the CDR3: TGCGCCAGCAGCGAACAACCAAGCTCCTACGATGAGCAGTTCTTC.

This clonotype was counted between two and nine times. The rearrangement joins TRBV6-4 to TRBJ2-1; TRBD2 matches 10 bases. CDR1 and CDR2 (germline): MRHNA, SNTAGT. The CDR3 has 16 residues. Losses at the gene ends were 5 bases for V and 4 bases for J; bases not matched to a gene: 8. This CDR3 is CASSTLAGAGYNEQFF. CDR3 DNA: TGTGCCAGCAGTACCCTAGCGGGGGCGGGGTACAATGAGCAGTTCTTC.

Only a few counts were recorded for this clonotype. The chain combines TRBV4-3 with TRBJ2-4, with D tentatively TRBD1 or TRBD2 (7 bases each). The germline V gene has CDR1 LGHNA and CDR2 YSLEER. Trimming shortened V by 0 bases and J by 3 bases, and 18 bases separated the two germline ends. This CDR3 region has 18 residues. In DNA form, the CDR3 reads TGCGCCAGCAGCCAAGATCCCCCAGGGGGGGCGGACAAAAACATTCAGTACTTC. Translating it yields CASSQDPPGGADKNIQYF.

The rearrangement links TRBV5-5 to TRBJ2-7, with D maybe TRBD1 (6 bases). V was shortened by 2 bases and J by 4 bases, with 16 bases between the two germline ends. Germline values: CDR1 SGHKS, CDR2 YYEKEE (reference sequence). CDR3 size: 15 residues. The CDR3 protein is CASSFRGLSGYEQYF. The CDR3 DNA reads as TGTGCCAGCAGCTTCAGGGGATTATCGGGGTACGAGCAGTACTTC.

The chain recombines TRBV18 with TRBJ2-3, with D uncertain. The germline V gene has CDR1 KGHSH and CDR2 LQKENI. CDR3 length equals 16 residues. With 4 bases removed from V and 5 bases from J, the gap between germline ends came to 19 bases. As DNA, the CDR3 is TGTGCCAGCTCACGCACTGAGGTCGGCGTGGGAGATACGCAGTATTTT. It codes for CASSRTEVGVGDTQYF.

This rearrangement joins TRBV7-2 to TRBJ2-1, with TRBD2 matching over 8 bases. The DNA end favors TRBJ2-7, so the J call may be wrong. This CDR3 contains 15 residues. CDR1 is SGHTA and CDR2 is FQGNSA in the germline V gene. CDR3 DNA sequence: TGTGCCAGCAGCTTAGGCCGGGGGGGGGCCTACGAGCAGTACTTC. Protein sequence: CASSLGRGGAYEQYF.

The chain joins TRBV20-1 to TRBJ1-4; unclear D gene. Trimming shortened V by 3 bases and J by 8 bases, and 13 bases separated the two germline ends. There are 13 residues in the CDR3. Germline CDR1 DFQATT, CDR2 SNEGSKA (reference sequence). CDR3 DNA sequence: TGCAGTGCTAGCTTTGGCACCGCAGAAAAACTGTTTTTT. As protein: CSASFGTAEKLFF.

CDR3 in amino acids: CASKHEGGSSYNEQFF. The CDR3 DNA is TGTGCCAGCAAGCACGAGGGCGGGAGCTCCTACAATGAGCAGTTCTTC. The V and J genes are TRBV6-2 or TRBV6-3 and TRBJ2-1; 7 bases align to TRBD2. This CDR3 has 16 amino acids. V gave up 7 bases and J gave up 0 bases; unmatched junction bases: 9. The germline V gene encodes CDR1 MNHEY and CDR2 SVGEGT.

The rearrangement links TRBV29-1 to TRBJ2-7; 8 positions agree with TRBD1. Germline V gene lookup returns CDR1 SQVTM and CDR2 ANQGSEA. The J segment lost 5 bases and the V segment lost 3 bases, leaving 3 bases of the junction unmatched. The CDR3 loop spans 12 amino acids. CDR3 in DNA: TGCAGCGTTGAGACAGGGGACCACGAGCAGTACTTC. This encodes CSVETGDHEQYF.

A few counts support this clonotype. The genes are TRBV5-5 and TRBJ2-5, with TRBD1 matching over 8 bases. The ends lost 5 bases at V and 11 bases at J; junction bases unmatched: 29. The CDR3 is 19 residues long. Germline assignment: CDR1 SGHKS and CDR2 YYEKEE (reference sequence). CDR3 protein: CASSTRLGTGETPPSEQYF. For the CDR3, the DNA is TGTGCCAGCAGTACCCGGCTCGGGACAGGTGAAACCCCCCCTTCTGAGCAGTACTTC.

The genes are TRBV28 and TRBJ2-5; 9 bases map to TRBD2. The J call may be in error: the DNA end matches TRBJ2-7 better. Germline V lookup: CDR1 MDHEN, CDR2 SYDVKM. This CDR3 region has 15 residues. DNA of the CDR3: TGTGCCAGCAGGTTAGCGGGGGCCACCGGGTCCGAGCAGTACTTC. Protein: CASRLAGATGSEQYF.

This chain links TRBV6-5 with TRBJ2-4, with D unclear. Germline V lookup: CDR1 MNHEY, CDR2 SVGAGI. Trimming stripped 5 bases from V and 2 bases from J, with 10 bases between. The CDR3 is made up of 14 amino acids. Here the CDR3 reads CASSGRPTKNIQYF. The DNA of the CDR3 is TGTGCCAGCAGTGGCCGACCAACCAAAAACATTCAGTACTTC.

The rearrangement uses TRBV12-3 or TRBV12-4 and TRBJ2-5; 8 nucleotides line up with TRBD2. J lost 3 bases, V lost 6 bases, and 9 bases had no gene match. This CDR3 has 15 amino acids. The DNA for the CDR3 is TGTGCCAGCAGCTTCCAAGCGGGAGCCAAAGAGACCCAGTACTTC. It specifies CASSFQAGAKETQYF.

This clonotype has only one observation. The rearrangement joins TRBV12-3 or TRBV12-4 to TRBJ2-7; D perhaps matches TRBD1 (6 bases). This CDR3 spans 14 amino acids. The V and J ends lost 4 bases and 2 bases respectively, with 12 bases between them. CDR3: CASSYDRFAYEQYF. The CDR3 nucleotides read TGTGCCAGCAGTTATGACAGGTTTGCCTACGAGCAGTACTTC.

The table lists this clonotype with a few counts. The chain employs TRBV24-1 and TRBJ1-2; D is undetermined. The CDR3 has 11 residues. Germline CDR1 and CDR2: KGHDR and SFDVKD. With 5 bases removed from V and 10 bases from J, the gap between germline ends came to 10 bases. The CDR3 region is CATSVGKDYTF. The CDR3 region has the DNA TGTGCCACCAGTGTTGGGAAGGACTACACCTTC.